What follows are 31 T cell receptor beta chains derived from one specimen sequenced in a study of T cell responses to AZD1222 COVID-19 vaccine. Clones were sequenced by immunoSEQ multiplex PCR, and TCRdb holds only the in-frame ones, with some missing. Altogether approximately 150,000 clones are present, roughly 89% being singletons, with the ten largest covering under 2%. The source material was peripheral blood, sampled 28 days after the second AZD1222 dose. The receptors were gathered from an adult who received the AZD1222 COVID-19 vaccine.

The genes are TRBV4-3 and TRBJ2-6; unclear D gene. From germline, CDR1 is LGHNA and CDR2 YSLEER. V lost 1 base to trimming and J lost 4 bases, with 11 bases between them. This CDR3 contains 16 residues. The CDR3 DNA is TGCGCCAGCAGCCAAGTCAACCTGGTCGGGGCCAACGTCCTGACTTTC. It encodes CASSQVNLVGANVLTF.

V usage is TRBV28 and J usage is TRBJ1-2, with D possibly matching TRBD1 (6 bases). The germline V and J ends were trimmed by 6 bases and 4 bases, with 12 bases remaining between them. This CDR3 region has 13 residues. Germline values: CDR1 MDHEN, CDR2 SYDVKM. The DNA of the CDR3 is TGTGCCAGCAGGGACAGTGCCGTCTATGGCTACACCTTC. It encodes CASRDSAVYGYTF.

V is TRBV4-1 and J is TRBJ2-6, with a tentative D call TRBD1 (5 bases). Trimming shortened V by 2 bases and J by 3 bases, and 8 bases separated the two germline ends. Germline loops: CDR1 MGHRA, CDR2 YSYEKL. This CDR3 has 15 amino acids. DNA for the CDR3: TGCGCCAGCAGCCAAATTACAGGTGGGGCCAACGTCCTGACTTTC. Its protein is CASSQITGGANVLTF.

The chain uses TRBV7-2 and TRBJ2-5; TRBD1 aligns across 8 bases. Per germline, CDR1 SGHTA and CDR2 FQGNSA. With V trimmed by 8 bases and J by 5 bases, 10 bases remained unmatched. This CDR3 is built from 14 residues. In nucleotides, the CDR3 is TGTGCCAGCTGCGCAGGGGGCGGCTGGGAGACCCAGTACTTC. As protein: CASCAGGGWETQYF.

This chain joins TRBV11-3 and TRBJ2-5; D perhaps matches TRBD2 (6 bases). The germline V gene encodes CDR1 SGHNT and CDR2 YENEEA. The CDR3 sequence is 15 residues long. Trimming stripped 1 base from V and 4 bases from J, with 13 bases between. The CDR3 bases are TGTGCCAGCAGCTTAGGGGAGGTGGAGGGAGAGACCCAGTACTTC. The encoded protein is CASSLGEVEGETQYF.

V gene TRBV27 combines with J gene TRBJ2-7, with 7 bases identical to TRBD2. Germline V gene lookup returns CDR1 MNHEY and CDR2 SMNVEV (reference sequence). The V segment lost 4 bases and the J segment 6 bases; nucleotides outside the gene matches: 12. The CDR3 is 15 residues long. CDR3: CASSSREREGREQYF. CDR3 nucleotides: TGTGCCAGCAGTTCCAGAGAGAGGGAGGGCCGCGAGCAGTACTTC.

The gene calls are TRBV7-9 and TRBJ1-5; TRBD1 is a possible D gene (6 bases). Germline V gene sequence: CDR1 SEHNR, CDR2 FQNEAQ (reference sequence). The CDR3 contains 15 residues. V dropped 4 bases and J dropped 0 bases, with 10 bases sitting between them. Written as DNA, the CDR3 is TGTGCCAGCAGCTCCGGACAGTTTAGCAATCAGCCCCAGCATTTT. Protein sequence: CASSSGQFSNQPQHF.

The chain links TRBV21-1 to TRBJ1-2. TRBV21-1 constitutes a pseudogene. This CDR3 is 16 amino acids long. CDR3 in DNA: TGTGCCAGCAGCCAAAGCGGGGAGGGGAGTAGACATGGCTACACCTTC. The encoded protein is CASSQSGEGSRHGYTF.

The chain joins TRBV10-1 to TRBJ2-7; 11 nucleotides match TRBD2. Losses at the gene ends were 3 bases for V and 4 bases for J; bases not matched to a gene: 5. The CDR3 has 15 residues. Germline V gene data show CDR1 as WNHNN and CDR2 as SYGVQD (reference sequence). This CDR3 is CASSDWASGRYEQYF. The CDR3 bases are TGCGCCAGCAGTGACTGGGCTAGCGGGAGGTACGAGCAGTACTTC.

The chain uses TRBV25-1 and TRBJ2-1; no clear D gene. Trimming removed 4 bases from V and 7 bases from J, with 14 bases in between. This CDR3 has 14 amino acids. Germline assignment: CDR1 MGHDK and CDR2 SYGVNS. The CDR3 loop reads CASSGSSYVNEQFF. The CDR3 region has the DNA TGTGCCAGCAGTGGCTCCTCTTACGTAAATGAGCAGTTCTTC.

The gene calls are TRBV21-1 and TRBJ1-5. TRBV21-1 corresponds to a pseudogene. The CDR3 runs to 21 residues. CDR3 region: CASSLRRYGNRVPGSNQPQHF. The CDR3 nucleotides are TGTGCCAGCAGTCTTAGACGGTATGGTAATAGGGTCCCAGGTAGCAATCAGCCCCAGCATTTT.

The CDR3: CATSKRSPGNTEAFF. The CDR3, as DNA: TGTGCCACCAGCAAGAGGTCCCCGGGGAACACTGAAGCTTTCTTT. The chain recombines TRBV15 with TRBJ1-1, with no clear D. CDR1 and CDR2 from the germline V gene are LNHNV and YYDKDF (reference sequence). V dropped 4 bases and J dropped 1 base, with 13 bases sitting between them. The CDR3 runs 15 residues.

The rearrangement uses TRBV30 and TRBJ2-1, with 9 bases lining up with TRBD2. After removal of 1 base from V and 8 bases from J, the junction contained 6 bases not matched to a gene. In germline, CDR1 is GTSNPN, CDR2 SVGIG (reference sequence). This CDR3 contains 14 residues. The DNA for the CDR3 is TGTGCCTGGAGTGGGCTAGCGGGGAACTATGAGCAGTTCTTC. As protein: CAWSGLAGNYEQFF. The whole variable domain, remainder taken from reference TRBV30 and TRBJ2-1, is SQTIHQWPATLVQPVGSPLSLECTVEGTSNPNLYWYRQAAGRGLQLLFYSVGIGQISSEVPQNLSASRPQDRQFILSSKKLLLSDSGFYLCAWSGLAGNYEQFFGPGTRLTVL.

The chain employs TRBV5-1 and TRBJ1-2, with no clear D. Trimming left V 0 bases short and J 5 bases short, with 11 bases between. The CDR3 is made up of 14 amino acids. Germline loops: CDR1 SGHRS, CDR2 YFSETQ. In DNA form, the CDR3 reads TGCGCCAGCAGCTTGGCGTCGGCGGCTTATGGCTACACCTTC. Its translation: CASSLASAAYGYTF.

The chain employs TRBV19 and TRBJ2-7, with 11 bases identical to TRBD1. The V and J ends lost 3 bases and 2 bases, in that order; junction bases with no gene match: 6. In germline, CDR1 is LNHDA, CDR2 SQIVND (reference sequence). This CDR3 has 16 residues. Here the CDR3 reads CASSMSGTGGAYEQYF. The DNA for the CDR3 is TGTGCCAGTAGTATGTCCGGGACAGGGGGTGCCTACGAGCAGTACTTC.

The chain combines TRBV7-8 with TRBJ2-3, with 11 bases aligning to TRBD2. With 1 base clipped from V and 2 bases from J, the junction kept 5 bases outside the gene matches. This CDR3 comprises 17 residues. Germline lookup yields CDR1 SGHVS and CDR2 FQNEAQ. CDR3: CASSLELAGEFTDTQYF. Written as DNA, the CDR3 is TGTGCCAGCAGCTTAGAACTAGCGGGAGAATTCACAGATACGCAGTATTTT.

This sequence joins TRBV11-2 and TRBJ1-1; D is unclear. The CDR3 extends over 11 amino acids. Germline CDR1 and CDR2: SGHAT and FQNNGV. V shed 5 bases and J shed 7 bases, with 8 bases lying between them. The CDR3 spells CASSPVGEAFF. CDR3 bases: TGTGCCAGCAGCCCCGTTGGTGAAGCTTTCTTT.

This sequence joins TRBV19 and TRBJ1-2, with unresolved D. With 6 bases removed from V and 8 bases from J, the gap between germline ends came to 16 bases. Germline V lookup: CDR1 LNHDA, CDR2 SQIVND (reference sequence). This CDR3 is built from 13 residues. The CDR3 DNA follows: TGTGCCAGTAGCTCCCTCGGAGGGATGGGCTACACCTTC. This translates into CASSSLGGMGYTF.

The genes are TRBV11-2 and TRBJ1-1; possibly TRBD1 for D (5 bases). Germline CDR1 is SGHAT and CDR2 is FQNNGV. The CDR3 spans 15 residues. V was shortened by 4 bases and J by 1 base, with 13 bases between the two germline ends. In nucleotides, the CDR3 is TGTGCCAGCAGCTCCCTCCGGGGCTCGAACACTGAAGCTTTCTTT. The encoded protein is CASSSLRGSNTEAFF.

The chain uses TRBV19 and TRBJ2-7; tentative D call: TRBD1 (6 bases). The CDR3 runs 14 residues. Germline CDR1 and CDR2: LNHDA and SQIVND (reference sequence). V lost 3 bases to trimming and J lost 2 bases, with 11 bases between them. The CDR3 region has the DNA TGTGCCAGTAGTATGACGGACAGAACCTACGAGCAGTACTTC. Residues: CASSMTDRTYEQYF.

The chain couples TRBV19 to TRBJ1-2; TRBD1 matches 8 bases. From germline, CDR1 is LNHDA and CDR2 SQIVND (reference sequence). J was trimmed by 4 bases and V by 5 bases; bases with no gene match: 6. The CDR3 totals 14 residues. The CDR3 region has the DNA TGTGCCAGTAGTGCACCGGGACAGGTCTATGGCTACACCTTC. Its translation: CASSAPGQVYGYTF.

The rearrangement joins TRBV19 to TRBJ1-3; 8 bases agree with TRBD1. The CDR3 totals 17 residues. With V trimmed by 3 bases and J by 0 bases, 7 bases remained unmatched. Germline values: CDR1 LNHDA, CDR2 SQIVND (reference sequence). Here the CDR3 DNA reads TGTGCCAGTAGTATCCAGGGGGCACCCAACTCTGGAAACACCATATATTTT. Amino acid sequence: CASSIQGAPNSGNTIYF.

The gene calls are TRBV5-1 and TRBJ2-3, with D possibly TRBD2 on 6 matching bases. Germline V CDR1 and CDR2: SGHRS, YFSETQ. The CDR3 covers 15 residues. Trimming pared 9 bases from V and 0 bases from J, leaving 17 bases between. DNA of the CDR3: TGCGCCACTCGGAAGGGCGGGACTAGCACAGATACGCAGTATTTT. This sequence encodes CATRKGGTSTDTQYF.

J is TRBJ1-6 and V is TRBV7-9; 7 bases match TRBD1. The length of the CDR3 is 15 residues. The germline V gene has CDR1 SEHNR and CDR2 FQNEAQ (reference sequence). J gave up 7 bases and V 4 bases, and 7 bases lay outside the gene matches. In DNA, the CDR3 is TGTGCCAGCAGCTCCCGGGACAGACCCAATTCACCCCTCCACTTT. Residues: CASSSRDRPNSPLHF.

The gene calls are TRBV28 and TRBJ2-3; no reliable D call. The V end was cut by 3 bases, the J end by 5 bases, with 3 bases between. CDR1 is MDHEN and CDR2 is SYDVKM in the germline V gene. CDR3 length: 11 amino acids. CDR3 DNA: TGTGCCAGCAGTTTCAGAGATACGCAGTATTTT. Translation: CASSFRDTQYF.

V gene TRBV7-2 combines with J gene TRBJ2-1; 7 positions agree with TRBD2. Germline CDR1 reads SGHTA; CDR2 reads FQGNSA. This CDR3 region has 16 residues. The V and J ends lost 2 bases and 4 bases, in that order; junction bases with no gene match: 8. The CDR3 loop is CASSLSVGAGYNEQFF. DNA for the CDR3: TGTGCCAGCAGCTTATCAGTGGGAGCGGGGTACAATGAGCAGTTCTTC.

This clone was found once. J is TRBJ1-1 and V is TRBV29-1; D possibly corresponds to TRBD1 (6 bases). The CDR3 consists of 15 residues. In germline, CDR1 is SQVTM, CDR2 ANQGSEA. With 4 bases removed from V and 0 bases from J, the gap between germline ends came to 15 bases. In nucleotides, the CDR3 is TGCAGCGTTGGAAGACTGGCAGGGGTGAACACTGAAGCTTTCTTT. As protein: CSVGRLAGVNTEAFF.

This chain uses TRBV30 with TRBJ1-5, with 7 bases lining up with TRBD1. CDR1 is GTSNPN and CDR2 is SVGIG in the germline V gene (reference sequence). V dropped 4 bases and J dropped 6; count of bases not matched to a gene: 9. This CDR3 has 14 amino acids. The CDR3 here is CAWTGPQGGQPQHF. The CDR3 DNA is TGTGCCTGGACTGGTCCCCAGGGGGGTCAGCCCCAGCATTTT. The full variable domain, its missing parts supplied by reference TRBV30 and TRBJ1-5, is SQTIHQWPATLVQPVGSPLSLECTVEGTSNPNLYWYRQAAGRGLQLLFYSVGIGQISSEVPQNLSASRPQDRQFILSSKKLLLSDSGFYLCAWTGPQGGQPQHFGDGTRLSIL.

The chain employs TRBV7-8 and TRBJ2-7; the D gene is possibly TRBD1 (5 bases). V was shortened by 5 bases and J by 3 bases, with 11 bases between the two germline ends. Germline V gene sequence: CDR1 SGHVS, CDR2 FQNEAQ. This CDR3 contains 13 residues. CDR3 in amino acids: CASSPRGLYEQYF. The CDR3 DNA follows: TGTGCCAGCAGCCCAAGGGGCCTCTACGAGCAGTACTTC. Together with reference TRBV7-8 and TRBJ2-7, the CDR3 gives the full variable domain: GAGVSQSPRYKVAKRGQDVALRCDPISGHVSLFWYQQALGQGPEFLTYFQNEAQLDKSGLPSDRFFAERPEGSVSTLKIQRTQQEDSAVYLCASSPRGLYEQYFGPGTRLTVT.

J is TRBJ1-1 and V is TRBV21-1. TRBV21-1 is a pseudogene locus. There are 18 residues in the CDR3. In DNA, the CDR3 is TGTGCCAGCAGCACAAAAATGGGAGTTAGGTACAGCGGCACTGAAGCTTTCTTT. This translates into CASSTKMGVRYSGTEAFF.

In this sample, this clone turned up once. The rearrangement uses TRBV3-1 (or the pseudogene TRBV3-2) and TRBJ2-1; D is undetermined. The V end lost 8 bases, the J end lost 5 bases, and 7 bases lay between the germline ends. This CDR3 comprises 11 residues. Germline assignment: CDR1 LGHDT and CDR2 YNNKEL (reference sequence). CDR3 region: CASRTNNEQFF. The CDR3, as DNA: TGTGCCAGCCGCACGAACAATGAGCAGTTCTTC.